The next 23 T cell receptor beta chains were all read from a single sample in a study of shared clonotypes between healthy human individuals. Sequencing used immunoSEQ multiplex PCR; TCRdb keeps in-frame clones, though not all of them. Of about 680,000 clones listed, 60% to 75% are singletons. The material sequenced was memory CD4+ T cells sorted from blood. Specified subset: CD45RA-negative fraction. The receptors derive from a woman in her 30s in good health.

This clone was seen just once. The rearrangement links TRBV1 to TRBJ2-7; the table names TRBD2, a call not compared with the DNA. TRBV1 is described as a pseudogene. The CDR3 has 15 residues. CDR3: CTSSQGRLAGAEQYF. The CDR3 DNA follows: TGCACCAGCAGCCAAGGTCGACTAGCGGGAGCCGAGCAGTACTTC.

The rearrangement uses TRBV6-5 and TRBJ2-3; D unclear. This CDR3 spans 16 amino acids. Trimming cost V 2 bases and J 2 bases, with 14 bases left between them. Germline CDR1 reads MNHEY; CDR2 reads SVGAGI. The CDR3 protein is CASSYRPQTSTDTQYF. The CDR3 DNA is TGTGCCAGCAGTTACCGCCCCCAAACCTCCACAGATACGCAGTATTTT.

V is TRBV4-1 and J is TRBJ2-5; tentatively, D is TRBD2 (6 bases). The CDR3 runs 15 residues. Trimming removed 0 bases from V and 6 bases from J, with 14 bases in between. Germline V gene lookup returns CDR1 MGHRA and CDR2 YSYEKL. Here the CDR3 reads CASSQDSSGLKTQYF. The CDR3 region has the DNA TGCGCCAGCAGCCAAGACTCAAGCGGGCTGAAGACCCAGTACTTC.

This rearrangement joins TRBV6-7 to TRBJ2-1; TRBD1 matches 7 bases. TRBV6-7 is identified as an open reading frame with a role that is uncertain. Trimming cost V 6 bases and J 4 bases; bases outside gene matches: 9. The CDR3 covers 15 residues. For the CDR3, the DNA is TGTGCCAGCAGACCTCCGGGACAGAAATACAATGAGCAGTTCTTC. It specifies CASRPPGQKYNEQFF.

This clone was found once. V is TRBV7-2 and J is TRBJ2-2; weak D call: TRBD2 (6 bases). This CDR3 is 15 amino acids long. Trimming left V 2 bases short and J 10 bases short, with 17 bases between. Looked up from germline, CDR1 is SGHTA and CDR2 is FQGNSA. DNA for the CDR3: TGTGCCAGCAGCTTATTGGAGGGCTCAGGGTTGGAGCTGTTTTTT. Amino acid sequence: CASSLLEGSGLELFF. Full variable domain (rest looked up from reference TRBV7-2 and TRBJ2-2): GAGVSQSPSNKVTEKGKDVELRCDPISGHTALYWYRQSLGQGLEFLIYFQGNSAPDKSGLPSDRFSAERTGGSVSTLTIQRTQQEDSAVYLCASSLLEGSGLELFFGEGSRLTVL.

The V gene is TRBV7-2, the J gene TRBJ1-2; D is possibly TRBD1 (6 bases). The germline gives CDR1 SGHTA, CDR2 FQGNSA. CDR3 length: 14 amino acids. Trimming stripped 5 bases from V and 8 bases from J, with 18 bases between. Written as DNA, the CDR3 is TGTGCCAGCAGCCCACTGCGGGGGGCGGGGGGCTACACCTTC. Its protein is CASSPLRGAGGYTF.

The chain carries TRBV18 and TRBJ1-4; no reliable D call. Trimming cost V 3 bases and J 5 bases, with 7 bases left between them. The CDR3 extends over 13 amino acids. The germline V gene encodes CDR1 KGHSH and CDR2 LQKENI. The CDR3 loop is CASSPDQNEKLFF. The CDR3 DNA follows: TGTGCCAGCTCACCGGATCAGAATGAAAAACTGTTTTTT.

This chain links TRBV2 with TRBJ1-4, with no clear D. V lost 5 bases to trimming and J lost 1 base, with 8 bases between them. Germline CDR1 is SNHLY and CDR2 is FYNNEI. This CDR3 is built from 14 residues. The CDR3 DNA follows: TGTGCCAGCAGTTATAGGTTAACTAATGAAAAACTGTTTTTT. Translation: CASSYRLTNEKLFF. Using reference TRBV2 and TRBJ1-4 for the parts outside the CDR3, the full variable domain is EPEVTQTPSHQVTQMGQEVILRCVPISNHLYFYWYRQILGQKVEFLVSFYNNEISEKSEIFDDQFSVERPDGSNFTLKIRSTKLEDSAMYFCASSYRLTNEKLFFGSGTQLSVL.

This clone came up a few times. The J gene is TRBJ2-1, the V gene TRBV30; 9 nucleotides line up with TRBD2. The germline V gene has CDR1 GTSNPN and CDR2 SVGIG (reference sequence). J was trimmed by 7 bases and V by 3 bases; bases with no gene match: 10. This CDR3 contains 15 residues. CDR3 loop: CAWSPPGLAGNEQFF. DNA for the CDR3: TGTGCCTGGAGCCCCCCGGGACTAGCAGGAAATGAGCAGTTCTTC.

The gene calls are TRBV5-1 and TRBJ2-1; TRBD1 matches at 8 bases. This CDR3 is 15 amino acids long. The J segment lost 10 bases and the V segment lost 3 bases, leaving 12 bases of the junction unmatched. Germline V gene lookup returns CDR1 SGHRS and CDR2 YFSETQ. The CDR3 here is CASSWGTGQTMEQFF. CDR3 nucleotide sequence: TGCGCCAGCAGCTGGGGGACAGGCCAGACCATGGAGCAGTTCTTC.

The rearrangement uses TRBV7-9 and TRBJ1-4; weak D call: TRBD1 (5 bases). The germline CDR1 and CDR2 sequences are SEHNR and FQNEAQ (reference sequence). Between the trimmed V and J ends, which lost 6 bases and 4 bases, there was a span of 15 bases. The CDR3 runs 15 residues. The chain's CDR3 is CASSPMGQNNEKLFF. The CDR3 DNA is TGTGCCAGCAGTCCTATGGGGCAGAATAATGAAAAACTGTTTTTT.

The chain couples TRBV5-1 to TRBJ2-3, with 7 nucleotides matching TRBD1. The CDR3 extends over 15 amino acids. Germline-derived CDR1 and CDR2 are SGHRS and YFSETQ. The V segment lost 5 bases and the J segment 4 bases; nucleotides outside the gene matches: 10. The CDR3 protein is CASRSGTEGADTQYF. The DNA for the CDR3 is TGCGCCAGCAGGTCCGGGACAGAGGGTGCAGATACGCAGTATTTT.

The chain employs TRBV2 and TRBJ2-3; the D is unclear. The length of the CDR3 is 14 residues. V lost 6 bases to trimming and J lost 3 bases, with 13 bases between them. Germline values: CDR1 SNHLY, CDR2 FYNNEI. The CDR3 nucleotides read TGTGCCAGCAGGATGACTGGAAAGACAGATACGCAGTATTTT. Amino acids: CASRMTGKTDTQYF.

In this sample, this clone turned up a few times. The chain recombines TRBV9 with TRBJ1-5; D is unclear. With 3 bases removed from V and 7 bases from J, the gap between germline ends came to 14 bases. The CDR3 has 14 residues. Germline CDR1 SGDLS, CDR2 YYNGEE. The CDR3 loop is CASSADERRQPQHF. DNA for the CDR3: TGTGCCAGCAGCGCGGACGAACGTAGGCAGCCCCAGCATTTT.

The DNA of the CDR3 is TGTGCCAGCCAGAAAGCGGGAGACTTTGACACAGAGCAGTTCTTC. Translated, it gives CASQKAGDFDTEQFF. The rearrangement links TRBV2 to TRBJ2-1, with 8 nucleotides matching TRBD2. Germline CDR1 and CDR2: SNHLY and FYNNEI. With 8 bases clipped from V and 10 bases from J, the junction kept 16 bases outside the gene matches. The CDR3 runs 15 residues.

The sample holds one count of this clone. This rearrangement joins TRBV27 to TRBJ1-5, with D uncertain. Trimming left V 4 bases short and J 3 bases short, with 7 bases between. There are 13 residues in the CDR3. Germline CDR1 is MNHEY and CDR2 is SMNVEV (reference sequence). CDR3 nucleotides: TGTGCCAGCAGTTACGGCTTCAATCAGCCCCAGCATTTT. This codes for CASSYGFNQPQHF.

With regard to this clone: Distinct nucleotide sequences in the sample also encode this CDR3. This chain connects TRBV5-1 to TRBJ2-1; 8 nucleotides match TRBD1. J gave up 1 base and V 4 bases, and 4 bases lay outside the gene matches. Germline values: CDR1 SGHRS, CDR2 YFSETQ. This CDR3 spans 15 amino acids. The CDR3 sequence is CASSRDRPSYNEQFF. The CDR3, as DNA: TGCGCCAGCAGCCGGGACAGGCCTTCCTACAATGAGCAGTTCTTC. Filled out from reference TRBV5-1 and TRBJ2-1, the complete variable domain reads KAGVTQTPRYLIKTRGQQVTLSCSPISGHRSVSWYQQTPGQGLQFLFEYFSETQRNKGNFPGRFSGRQFSNSRSEMNVSTLELGDSALYLCASSRDRPSYNEQFFGPGTRLTVL.

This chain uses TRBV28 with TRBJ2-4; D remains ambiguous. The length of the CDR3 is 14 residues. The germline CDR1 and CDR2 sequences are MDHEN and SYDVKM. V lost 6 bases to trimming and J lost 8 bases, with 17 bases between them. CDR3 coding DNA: TGTGCCAGCAGCACCCCGCTAAATTTGTACATTCAGTACTTC. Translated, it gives CASSTPLNLYIQYF.

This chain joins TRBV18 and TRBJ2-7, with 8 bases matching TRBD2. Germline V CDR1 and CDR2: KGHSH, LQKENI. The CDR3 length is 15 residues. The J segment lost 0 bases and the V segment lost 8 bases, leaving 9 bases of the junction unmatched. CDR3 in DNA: TGTGCCAGCACGCCTACCGGGACTAGCTCCTACGAGCAGTACTTC. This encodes CASTPTGTSSYEQYF.

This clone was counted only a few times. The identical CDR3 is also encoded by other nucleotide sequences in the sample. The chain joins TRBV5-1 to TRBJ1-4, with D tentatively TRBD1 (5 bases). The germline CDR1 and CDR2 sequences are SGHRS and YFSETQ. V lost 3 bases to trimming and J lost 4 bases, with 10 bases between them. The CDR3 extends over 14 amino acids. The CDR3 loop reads CASSYGTVNEKLFF. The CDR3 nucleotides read TGCGCCAGCAGCTACGGGACTGTTAATGAAAAACTGTTTTTT.

CDR3 sequence reads: CASSIDGLLDNQPQHF. CDR3 nucleotide sequence: TGTGCCAGTAGTATAGATGGACTCTTGGACAATCAGCCCCAGCATTTT. J is TRBJ1-5 and V is TRBV19, with unresolved D. The germline V and J ends were trimmed by 0 bases and 3 bases, with 12 bases remaining between them. CDR3 size: 16 residues. CDR1 and CDR2 (germline): LNHDA, SQIVND (reference sequence).

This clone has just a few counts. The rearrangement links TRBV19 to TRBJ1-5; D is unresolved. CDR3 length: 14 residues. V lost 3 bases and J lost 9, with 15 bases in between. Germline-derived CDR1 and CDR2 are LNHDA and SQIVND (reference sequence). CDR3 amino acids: CASSIQPDSWPQHF. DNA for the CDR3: TGTGCCAGTAGTATTCAACCCGATTCGTGGCCCCAGCATTTT.

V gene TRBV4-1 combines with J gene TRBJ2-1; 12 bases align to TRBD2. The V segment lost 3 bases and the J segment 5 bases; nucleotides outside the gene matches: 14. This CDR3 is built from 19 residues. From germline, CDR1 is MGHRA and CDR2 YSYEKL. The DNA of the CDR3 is TGCGCCAGCAGCCACCCAGGGCTAGCGGGAGGGCCGGGGCACAATGAGCAGTTCTTC. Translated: CASSHPGLAGGPGHNEQFF.